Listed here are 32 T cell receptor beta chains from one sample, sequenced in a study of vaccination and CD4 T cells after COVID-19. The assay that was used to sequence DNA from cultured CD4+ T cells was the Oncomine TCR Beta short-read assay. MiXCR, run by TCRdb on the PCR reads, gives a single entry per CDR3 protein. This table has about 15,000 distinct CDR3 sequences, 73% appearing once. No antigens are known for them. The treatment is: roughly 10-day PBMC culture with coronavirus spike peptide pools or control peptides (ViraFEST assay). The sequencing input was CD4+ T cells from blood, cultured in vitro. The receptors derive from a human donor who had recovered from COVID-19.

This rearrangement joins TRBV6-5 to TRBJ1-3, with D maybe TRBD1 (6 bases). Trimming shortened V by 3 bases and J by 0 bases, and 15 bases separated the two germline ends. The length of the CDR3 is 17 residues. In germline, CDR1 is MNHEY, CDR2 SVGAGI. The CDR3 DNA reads TGTGCCAGCAGTTATGATCGGGGGCAGATCTCTGGAAACACCATATATTTT. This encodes CASSYDRGQISGNTIYF.

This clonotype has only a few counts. In nucleotides, the CDR3 is TGTGCCAGCAGCAACTCACGGAAAGCTTTCTTT. Translated, it gives CASSNSRKAFF. The chain recombines TRBV21-1 with TRBJ1-1. TRBV21-1 is a documented pseudogene. The CDR3 runs to 11 residues.

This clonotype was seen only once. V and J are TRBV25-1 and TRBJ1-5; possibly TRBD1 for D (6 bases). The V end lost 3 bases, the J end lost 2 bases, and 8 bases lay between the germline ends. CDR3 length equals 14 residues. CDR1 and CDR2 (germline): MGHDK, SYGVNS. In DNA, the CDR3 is TGTGCCAGCAGTGAGTCAGGGGGCAATCAGCCCCAGCATTTT. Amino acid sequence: CASSESGGNQPQHF.

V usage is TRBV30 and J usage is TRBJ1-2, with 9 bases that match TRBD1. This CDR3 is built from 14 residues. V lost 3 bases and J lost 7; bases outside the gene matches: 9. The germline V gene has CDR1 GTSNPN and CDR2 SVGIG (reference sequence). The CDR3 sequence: CAWRFTQGAFGYTF. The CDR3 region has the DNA TGTGCCTGGAGGTTCACACAGGGGGCCTTTGGCTACACCTTC.

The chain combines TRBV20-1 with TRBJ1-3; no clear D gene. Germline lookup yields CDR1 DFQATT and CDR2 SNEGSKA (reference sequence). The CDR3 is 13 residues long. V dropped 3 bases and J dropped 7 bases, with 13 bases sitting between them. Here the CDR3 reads CSARRTVRNTIYF. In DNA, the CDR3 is TGCAGTGCTAGGCGGACTGTCAGGAACACCATATATTTT.

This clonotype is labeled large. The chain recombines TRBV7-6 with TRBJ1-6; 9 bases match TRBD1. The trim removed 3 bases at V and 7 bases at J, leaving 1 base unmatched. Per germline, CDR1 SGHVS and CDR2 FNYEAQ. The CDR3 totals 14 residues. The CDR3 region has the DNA TGTGCCAGCAGCTTCGGGACAGGGAATTCACCCCTCCACTTT. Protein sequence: CASSFGTGNSPLHF.

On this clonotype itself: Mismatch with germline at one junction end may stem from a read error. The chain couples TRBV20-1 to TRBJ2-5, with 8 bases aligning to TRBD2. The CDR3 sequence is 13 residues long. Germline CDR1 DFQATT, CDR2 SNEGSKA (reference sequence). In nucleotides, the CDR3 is TGCAGTGCTCACTCTTCGCGGGGGGAGACCAAGTACTTC. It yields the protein CSAHSSRGETKYF.

The CDR3 reads CASSLGGTGVTGELFF. The CDR3 nucleotides read TGTGCCAGCAGCTTAGGCGGGACAGGGGTCACCGGGGAGCTGTTTTTT. The chain recombines TRBV7-9 with TRBJ2-2; 10 nucleotides align to TRBD1. Germline CDR1 is SEHNR and CDR2 is FQNEAQ (reference sequence). The J segment lost 4 bases and the V segment lost 1 base, leaving 3 bases of the junction unmatched. This CDR3 has 16 residues.

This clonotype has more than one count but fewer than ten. The CDR3 spells CATSRADTNQPQHF. The CDR3 DNA reads TGTGCCACCAGCAGAGCCGACACCAATCAGCCCCAGCATTTT. The chain has TRBV15 and TRBJ1-5; D gene uncertain. Looked up from germline, CDR1 is LNHNV and CDR2 is YYDKDF (reference sequence). This CDR3 spans 14 amino acids. V gave up 1 base and J gave up 3 bases, with 7 bases separating them.

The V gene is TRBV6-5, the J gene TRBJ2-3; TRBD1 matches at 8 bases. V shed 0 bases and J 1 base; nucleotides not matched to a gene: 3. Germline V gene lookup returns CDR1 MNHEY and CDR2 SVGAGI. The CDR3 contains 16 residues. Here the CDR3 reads CASSYSRGQGTDTQYF. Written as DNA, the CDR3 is TGTGCCAGCAGTTACTCACGGGGACAGGGCACAGATACGCAGTATTTT.

CDR3 DNA sequence: TGTGCCACCAGCAGCCCCAAATTAAGACGCGCAGCTAACTATGGCTACACCTTC. This gives the protein CATSSPKLRRAANYGYTF. This rearrangement joins TRBV15 to TRBJ1-2; D is ambiguous. This CDR3 is 18 amino acids long. CDR1 is LNHNV, CDR2 YYDKDF, per germline (reference sequence). With 3 bases removed from V and 0 bases from J, the gap between germline ends came to 20 bases.

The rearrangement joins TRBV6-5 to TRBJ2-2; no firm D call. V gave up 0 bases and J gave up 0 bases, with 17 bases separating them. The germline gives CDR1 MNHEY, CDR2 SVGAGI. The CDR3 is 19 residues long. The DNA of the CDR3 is TGTGCCAGCAGTTACTCATATCTGAAATCCGTTTCGAACACCGGGGAGCTGTTTTTT. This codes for CASSYSYLKSVSNTGELFF.

The CDR3 loop is CASSPRAGGGCNQPQHF. The DNA for the CDR3 is TGTGCCAGCAGCCCCCGGGCAGGCGGGGGTTGCAATCAGCCCCAGCATTTT. The chain has TRBV11-3 and TRBJ1-5; the D gene is possibly TRBD1 (5 bases). V lost 5 bases and J lost 2, with 19 bases in between. The germline CDR1 and CDR2 sequences are SGHNT and YENEEA. CDR3 size: 17 residues.

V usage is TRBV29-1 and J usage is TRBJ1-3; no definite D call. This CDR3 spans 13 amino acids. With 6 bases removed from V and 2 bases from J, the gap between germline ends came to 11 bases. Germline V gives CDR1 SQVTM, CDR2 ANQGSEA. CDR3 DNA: TGCAGCGTCTTACCACATCCTGGAAACACCATATATTTT. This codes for CSVLPHPGNTIYF. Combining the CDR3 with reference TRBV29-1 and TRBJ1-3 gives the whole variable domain SAVISQKPSRDICQRGTSLTIQCQVDSQVTMMFWYRQQPGQSLTLIATANQGSEATYESGFVIDKFPISRPNLTFSTLTVSNMSPEDSSIYLCSVLPHPGNTIYFGEGSWLTVV.

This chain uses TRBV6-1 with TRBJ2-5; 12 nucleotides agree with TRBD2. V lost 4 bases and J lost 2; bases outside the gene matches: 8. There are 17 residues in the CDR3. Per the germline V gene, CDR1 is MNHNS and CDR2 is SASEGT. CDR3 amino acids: CASSAHSGTSGQETQYF. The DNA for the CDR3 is TGTGCCAGCAGTGCTCATTCCGGGACTAGCGGGCAAGAGACCCAGTACTTC.

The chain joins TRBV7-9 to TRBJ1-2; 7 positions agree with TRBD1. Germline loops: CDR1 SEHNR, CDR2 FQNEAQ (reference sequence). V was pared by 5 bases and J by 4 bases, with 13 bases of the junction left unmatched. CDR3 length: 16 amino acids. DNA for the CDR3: TGTGCCAGCAGCACATCCGTGACCGGGACAGTCTATGGCTACACCTTC. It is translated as CASSTSVTGTVYGYTF.

The CDR3 reads CSAATVNTEAFF. DNA of the CDR3: TGCAGTGCCGCGACAGTGAACACTGAAGCTTTCTTT. V is TRBV20-1 and J is TRBJ1-1, with D possibly matching TRBD1 (5 bases). From germline, CDR1 is DFQATT and CDR2 SNEGSKA (reference sequence). Trimming left V 6 bases short and J 0 bases short, with 8 bases between. There are 12 residues in the CDR3.

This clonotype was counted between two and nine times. The CDR3 region is CASSGHIVAGNTIYF. CDR3 DNA: TGTGCCAGCAGTGGACACATAGTGGCTGGAAACACCATATATTTT. The chain joins TRBV2 to TRBJ1-3, with D unresolved. CDR1 and CDR2 from the germline V gene are SNHLY and FYNNEI. There are 15 residues in the CDR3. Trimming stripped 4 bases from V and 2 bases from J, with 12 bases between.

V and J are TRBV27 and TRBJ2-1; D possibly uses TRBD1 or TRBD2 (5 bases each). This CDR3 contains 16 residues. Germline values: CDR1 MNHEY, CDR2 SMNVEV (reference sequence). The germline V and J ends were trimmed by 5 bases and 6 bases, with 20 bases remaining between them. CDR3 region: CASSPGAGRSLNEQFF. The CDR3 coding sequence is TGTGCCAGCAGTCCTGGGGCAGGGAGATCCCTCAATGAGCAGTTCTTC.

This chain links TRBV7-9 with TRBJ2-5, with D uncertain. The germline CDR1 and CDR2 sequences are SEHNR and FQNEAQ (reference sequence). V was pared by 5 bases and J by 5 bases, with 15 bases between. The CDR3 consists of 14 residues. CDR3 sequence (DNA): TGTGCCAGCAGCCCAAGGGTGGGGAAGGAGACCCAGTACTTC. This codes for CASSPRVGKETQYF.

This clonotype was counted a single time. Here the CDR3 DNA reads TGTGCCAGCAGCTCCGGGACAGGGGCCGGGGGGGGAAAACTGTTTTTT. Translating gives CASSSGTGAGGGKLFF. V and J are TRBV7-2 and TRBJ1-4; 10 bases map to TRBD1. Germline-derived CDR1 and CDR2 are SGHTA and FQGNSA. This CDR3 has 16 residues. The V and J ends lost 4 bases and 10 bases, in that order; junction bases with no gene match: 12.

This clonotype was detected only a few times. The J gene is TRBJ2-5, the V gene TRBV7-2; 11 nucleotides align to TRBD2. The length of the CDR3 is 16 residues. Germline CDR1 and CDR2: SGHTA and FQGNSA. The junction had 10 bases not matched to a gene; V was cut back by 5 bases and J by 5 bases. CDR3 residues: CASSPGVAGGQETQYF. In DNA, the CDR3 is TGTGCCAGCAGCCCCGGGGTAGCGGGAGGGCAGGAGACCCAGTACTTC.

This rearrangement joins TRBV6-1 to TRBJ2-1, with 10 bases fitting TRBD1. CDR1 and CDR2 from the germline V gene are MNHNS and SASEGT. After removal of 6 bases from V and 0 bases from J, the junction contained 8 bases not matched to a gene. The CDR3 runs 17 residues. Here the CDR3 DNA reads TGTGCCAGCAGACGACAGGGGGCGGAAAGCTCCTACAATGAGCAGTTCTTC. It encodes CASRRQGAESSYNEQFF.

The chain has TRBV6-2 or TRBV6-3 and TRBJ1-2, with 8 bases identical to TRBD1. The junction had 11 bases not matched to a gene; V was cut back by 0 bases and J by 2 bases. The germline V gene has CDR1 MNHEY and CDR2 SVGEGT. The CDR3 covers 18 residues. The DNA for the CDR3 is TGTGCCAGCAGTTACTCGACAACCCGGGACAGGAGCAACTATGGCTACACCTTC. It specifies CASSYSTTRDRSNYGYTF.

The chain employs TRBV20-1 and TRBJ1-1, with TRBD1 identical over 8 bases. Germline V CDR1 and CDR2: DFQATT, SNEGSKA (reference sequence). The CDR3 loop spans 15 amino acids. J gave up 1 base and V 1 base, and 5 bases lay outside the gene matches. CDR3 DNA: TGCAGTGCTAGAGGTCGGGACAGGAGGAACACTGAAGCTTTCTTT. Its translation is CSARGRDRRNTEAFF.

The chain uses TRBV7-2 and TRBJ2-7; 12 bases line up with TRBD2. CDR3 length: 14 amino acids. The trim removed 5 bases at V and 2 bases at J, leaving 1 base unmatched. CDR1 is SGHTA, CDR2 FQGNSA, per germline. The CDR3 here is CASSRLAGAYEQYF. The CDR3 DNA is TGTGCCAGCAGCCGACTAGCGGGAGCCTACGAGCAGTACTTC.

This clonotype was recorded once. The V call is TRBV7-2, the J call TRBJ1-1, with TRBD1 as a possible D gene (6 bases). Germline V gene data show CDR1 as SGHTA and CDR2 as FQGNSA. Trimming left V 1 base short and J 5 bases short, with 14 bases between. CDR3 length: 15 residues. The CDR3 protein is CASSLVARGGTEAFF. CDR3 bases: TGTGCCAGCAGCTTAGTAGCCAGGGGAGGAACTGAAGCTTTCTTT.

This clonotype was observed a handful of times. The CDR3 DNA is TGTGCCAGTAGTATTGGGCAGAAGAGAAATCAGCCCCAGCATTTT. The encoded protein is CASSIGQKRNQPQHF. V usage is TRBV19 and J usage is TRBJ1-5, with unresolved D. V lost 3 bases and J lost 4, with 13 bases in between. In germline, CDR1 is LNHDA, CDR2 SQIVND (reference sequence). The CDR3 contains 15 residues.

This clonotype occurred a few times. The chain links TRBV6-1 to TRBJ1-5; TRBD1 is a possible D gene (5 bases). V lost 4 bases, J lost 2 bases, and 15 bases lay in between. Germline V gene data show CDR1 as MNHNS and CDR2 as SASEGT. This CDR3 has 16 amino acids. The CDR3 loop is CASSAPAWGGNQPQHF. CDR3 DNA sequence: TGTGCCAGCAGTGCCCCTGCTTGGGGGGGCAATCAGCCCCAGCATTTT.

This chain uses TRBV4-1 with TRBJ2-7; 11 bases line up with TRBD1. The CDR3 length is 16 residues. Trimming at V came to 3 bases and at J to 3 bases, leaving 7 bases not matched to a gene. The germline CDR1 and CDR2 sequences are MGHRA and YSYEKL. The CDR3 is CASSHPTGTGGYEQYF. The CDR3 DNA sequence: TGCGCCAGCAGCCATCCAACGGGGACAGGGGGCTACGAGCAGTACTTC.

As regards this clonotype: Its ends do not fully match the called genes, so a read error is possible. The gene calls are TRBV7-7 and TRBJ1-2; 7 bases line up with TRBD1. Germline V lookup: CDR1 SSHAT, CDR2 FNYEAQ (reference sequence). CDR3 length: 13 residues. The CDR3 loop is CASSLATGDGYTF. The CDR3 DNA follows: TGTGCTAGCAGCTTAGCTACAGGGGATGGCTACACCTTC.

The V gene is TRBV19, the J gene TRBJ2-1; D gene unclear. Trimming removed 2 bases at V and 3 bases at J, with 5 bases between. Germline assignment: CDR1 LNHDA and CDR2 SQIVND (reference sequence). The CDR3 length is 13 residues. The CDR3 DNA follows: TGTGCCAGTAGTATATCGAACTACAATGAGCAGTTCTTC. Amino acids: CASSISNYNEQFF.